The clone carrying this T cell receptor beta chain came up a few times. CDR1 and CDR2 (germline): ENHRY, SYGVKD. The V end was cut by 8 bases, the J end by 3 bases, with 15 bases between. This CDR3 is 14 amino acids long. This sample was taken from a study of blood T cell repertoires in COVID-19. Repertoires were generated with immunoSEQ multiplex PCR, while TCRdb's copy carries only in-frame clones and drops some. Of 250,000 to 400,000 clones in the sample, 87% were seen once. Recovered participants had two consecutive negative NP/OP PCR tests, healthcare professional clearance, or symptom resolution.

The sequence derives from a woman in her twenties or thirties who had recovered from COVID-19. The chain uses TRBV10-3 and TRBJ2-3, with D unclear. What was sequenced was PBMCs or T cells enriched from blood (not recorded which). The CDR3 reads CAIQPTTETDTQYF. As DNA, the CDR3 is TGTGCCATCCAACCCACGACGGAGACAGATACGCAGTATTTT.